Below, 32 T cell receptor beta chains from the same sample are listed, as sequenced in a study of control samples from healthy donors and cancer patients. Profiling relied on immunoSEQ multiplex PCR, and the TCRdb table lists in-frame clones only, not all of them. The table shows 390,000 or so clones, with 75% to 95% occurring only once. Sequencing input: PBMCs. The receptor source for this set is a man aged 40-49 years with head and neck cancer.

V is TRBV6-5 and J is TRBJ2-7; D is perhaps TRBD1 (7 bases). Trimming shortened V by 8 bases and J by 0 bases, and 14 bases separated the two germline ends. The CDR3 is made up of 14 amino acids. Germline CDR1 MNHEY, CDR2 SVGAGI. The CDR3 sequence: CASQAGGSSYEQYF. The DNA for the CDR3 is TGTGCCAGCCAAGCAGGGGGGAGCTCCTACGAGCAGTACTTC.

The chain has TRBV6-5 and TRBJ1-1, with 7 bases identical to TRBD1. This CDR3 is built from 15 residues. The germline CDR1 and CDR2 sequences are MNHEY and SVGAGI. V shed 6 bases and J 0 bases; nucleotides not matched to a gene: 7. The CDR3 sequence: CASRAQGMVNTEAFF. The DNA of the CDR3 is TGTGCCAGCAGAGCACAGGGGATGGTGAACACTGAAGCTTTCTTT.

The chain combines TRBV24-1 with TRBJ2-2; D unresolved. The CDR3 has 15 amino acids. Looked up from germline, CDR1 is KGHDR and CDR2 is SFDVKD. Trimming stripped 3 bases from V and 1 base from J, with 8 bases between. DNA for the CDR3: TGTGCCACCAGTGATACAAGAAAGAACACCGGGGAGCTGTTTTTT. Amino acid sequence: CATSDTRKNTGELFF.

The chain recombines TRBV27 with TRBJ1-5; D gene uncertain. V was pared by 8 bases and J by 4 bases, with 9 bases between. This CDR3 has 12 residues. Germline V lookup: CDR1 MNHEY, CDR2 SMNVEV (reference sequence). The CDR3 DNA reads TGTGCCAGCGGCCGACTTAATCAGCCCCAGCATTTT. Amino acids: CASGRLNQPQHF.

The chain uses TRBV29-1 and TRBJ1-5; D remains unclear. Trimming took off 0 bases at V and 6 bases at J, with 9 bases between the two ends. Germline CDR1 reads SQVTM; CDR2 reads ANQGSEA. The CDR3 loop spans 13 amino acids. The CDR3 region has the DNA TGCAGCGTTGAAGAGGGAGGGAGTCAGCCCCAGCATTTT. Translation: CSVEEGGSQPQHF.

This chain links TRBV28 with TRBJ2-1; 11 bases line up with TRBD2. With 4 bases clipped from V and 8 bases from J, the junction kept 10 bases outside the gene matches. The CDR3 has 16 residues. The V gene's germline CDR1 is MDHEN and CDR2 SYDVKM. Here the CDR3 DNA reads TGTGCCAGCAGTTCTCCCGGGACTAGCGGAAGTGATGAGCAGTTCTTC. Encoded protein: CASSSPGTSGSDEQFF.

CDR3 bases: TGTGCCAGCGGGGGGTCAGAGGCCTACTCCTACGAGCAGTACTTC. Protein: CASGGSEAYSYEQYF. V gene TRBV9 combines with J gene TRBJ2-7; a possible D gene is TRBD2 (6 bases). V lost 7 bases, J lost 0 bases, and 17 bases lay in between. This CDR3 has 15 residues. CDR1 is SGDLS, CDR2 YYNGEE, per germline.

V and J are TRBV7-3 and TRBJ2-2; the D is unclear. The V end lost 5 bases, the J end lost 6 bases, and 10 bases lay between the germline ends. The V gene's germline CDR1 is SGHTA and CDR2 FQGTGA. The CDR3 length is 13 residues. The CDR3: CASSTNSAGELFF. CDR3 bases: TGTGCCAGCAGCACCAACTCGGCCGGGGAGCTGTTTTTT.

The V gene is TRBV29-1, the J gene TRBJ2-2, with D possibly matching TRBD2 (5 bases). The CDR3 covers 14 residues. With 3 bases removed from V and 8 bases from J, the gap between germline ends came to 16 bases. Germline V gives CDR1 SQVTM, CDR2 ANQGSEA. CDR3: CSVEEARISGELFF. The CDR3 DNA reads TGCAGCGTTGAGGAGGCCCGAATATCGGGGGAGCTGTTTTTT.

The gene calls are TRBV9 and TRBJ2-5; tentatively, D is TRBD2 (6 bases). The V end lost 4 bases, the J end lost 2 bases, and 12 bases lay between the germline ends. CDR3 length: 14 amino acids. Germline CDR1 SGDLS, CDR2 YYNGEE. For the CDR3, the DNA is TGTGCCAGCAGCCCATGGGGACTGCAAGAGACCCAGTACTTC. This translates into CASSPWGLQETQYF.

CDR3 loop: CASSLDGTASTDTQYF. The CDR3 DNA reads TGCGCCAGCAGCTTGGATGGGACTGCTAGCACAGATACGCAGTATTTT. The chain is built from TRBV5-1 and TRBJ2-3; a possible D gene is TRBD2 (6 bases). The CDR3 runs 16 residues. Germline V CDR1 and CDR2: SGHRS, YFSETQ. V lost 0 bases and J lost 0, with 11 bases in between.

CDR3 in amino acids: CASSLLAGTNTGELFF. CDR3 DNA sequence: TGTGCCAGCAGTTTATTAGCGGGAACGAACACCGGGGAGCTGTTTTTT. The rearrangement joins TRBV28 to TRBJ2-2; 8 nucleotides agree with TRBD2. Losses at the gene ends were 1 base for V and 0 bases for J; bases not matched to a gene: 1. The germline gives CDR1 MDHEN, CDR2 SYDVKM. There are 16 residues in the CDR3.

The chain couples TRBV2 to TRBJ2-1, with 13 positions matching TRBD2. CDR1 SNHLY and CDR2 FYNNEI come from the germline V gene. The CDR3 spans 16 residues. V dropped 10 bases and J dropped 9; count of bases not matched to a gene: 15. The CDR3 loop is CATTILGTSGTGEQFF. In nucleotides, the CDR3 is TGTGCCACCACCATTCTCGGGACTAGCGGGACGGGTGAGCAGTTCTTC.

This clone has a single count. This chain connects TRBV3-1 (or the pseudogene TRBV3-2) to TRBJ1-4; D remains ambiguous. V lost 1 base to trimming and J lost 8 bases, with 14 bases between them. Germline V gene data show CDR1 as LGHDT and CDR2 as YNNKEL (reference sequence). CDR3 length: 15 residues. CDR3 loop: CASSQVEGPPEKLFF. The DNA for the CDR3 is TGTGCCAGCAGCCAAGTAGAAGGACCACCCGAAAAACTGTTTTTT.

This chain connects TRBV7-9 to TRBJ1-1; 7 bases are shared with TRBD1. CDR3 size: 13 residues. V lost 5 bases to trimming and J lost 5 bases; unmatched junction nucleotides: 5. CDR1 is SEHNR and CDR2 is FQNEAQ in the germline V gene (reference sequence). This CDR3 is CASSARQGTEAFF. CDR3 nucleotides: TGTGCCAGCAGCGCCAGACAGGGAACTGAAGCTTTCTTT.

As to this clone: One junction end does not reproduce the germline sequence, and a read error may be involved. The chain recombines TRBV7-7 with TRBJ2-1, with 11 nucleotides matching TRBD2. The germline V gene encodes CDR1 SSHAT and CDR2 FNYEAQ (reference sequence). This CDR3 comprises 15 residues. The CDR3 reads CASSLAGGAYNEQFF. The CDR3 DNA reads TGTGCTAGCAGCTTAGCGGGGGGGGCCTACAATGAGCAGTTCTTC.

The V call is TRBV4-3, the J call TRBJ1-6; D ambiguous. Germline V lookup: CDR1 LGHNA, CDR2 YSLEER. Trimming stripped 0 bases from V and 7 bases from J, with 10 bases between. The CDR3 sequence is 15 residues long. The CDR3 DNA is TGCGCCAGCAGCCAAGAATGGGGTGGGAATTCACCCCTCCACTTT. This gives the protein CASSQEWGGNSPLHF.

The V call is TRBV29-1, the J call TRBJ1-1; no clear D gene. Germline values: CDR1 SQVTM, CDR2 ANQGSEA. Trimming took 8 bases from V and 3 from J, leaving 10 bases between them. CDR3 size: 11 residues. CDR3 sequence: CSSFRDTEAFF. The DNA for the CDR3 is TGCAGCTCGTTTCGGGACACTGAAGCTTTCTTT.

This chain uses TRBV24-1 with TRBJ1-5, with 8 bases aligning to TRBD1. V lost 6 bases to trimming and J lost 6 bases; unmatched junction nucleotides: 3. Germline CDR1 and CDR2: KGHDR and SFDVKD. This CDR3 is 13 amino acids long. CDR3 sequence reads: CATSPGGGQPQHF. CDR3 sequence (DNA): TGTGCCACCAGTCCAGGGGGCGGTCAGCCCCAGCATTTT.

The chain carries TRBV7-3 and TRBJ2-2, with a weak D call TRBD1 (6 bases). The CDR3 runs 15 residues. Trimming cost V 5 bases and J 10 bases, with 20 bases left between them. CDR1 is SGHTA, CDR2 FQGTGA, per germline. The CDR3 reads CASSQNQGSAEELFF. As DNA, the CDR3 is TGTGCCAGCAGCCAAAATCAGGGGAGCGCCGAGGAGCTGTTTTTT.

The rearrangement links TRBV6-5 to TRBJ1-1; 8 bases agree with TRBD1. The germline V gene encodes CDR1 MNHEY and CDR2 SVGAGI. V was pared by 7 bases and J by 4 bases, with 5 bases of the junction left unmatched. The CDR3 contains 13 residues. The CDR3 protein is CASMLQGGTEAFF. In DNA, the CDR3 is TGTGCCAGCATGCTACAGGGGGGCACTGAAGCTTTCTTT.

This clone was recorded once. V is TRBV4-3 and J is TRBJ1-1; D remains ambiguous. Trimming shortened V by 6 bases and J by 0 bases, and 11 bases separated the two germline ends. This CDR3 is built from 14 residues. The germline gives CDR1 LGHNA, CDR2 YSLEER. CDR3 sequence: CASSSTRMNTEAFF. CDR3 DNA sequence: TGCGCCAGCAGTTCTACACGGATGAACACTGAAGCTTTCTTT.

The chain uses TRBV29-1 and TRBJ2-2; 8 bases align to TRBD2. V lost 5 bases to trimming and J lost 6 bases; unmatched junction nucleotides: 8. Germline CDR1 and CDR2: SQVTM and ANQGSEA. There are 14 residues in the CDR3. This CDR3 reads CSVKSGGGAGELFF. CDR3 nucleotides: TGCAGCGTTAAAAGCGGGGGTGGGGCCGGGGAGCTGTTTTTT.

This sequence joins TRBV7-8 and TRBJ2-1, with TRBD2 identical over 7 bases. Germline V gene data show CDR1 as SGHVS and CDR2 as FQNEAQ. Trimming took 2 bases from V and 8 from J; bases not matched to a gene: 0. CDR3 length equals 12 residues. CDR3 residues: CASSLREDEQFF. CDR3 DNA sequence: TGTGCCAGCAGCTTACGGGAGGATGAGCAGTTCTTC.

This chain uses TRBV5-1 with TRBJ1-1; D is perhaps TRBD1 (5 bases). Germline V gene data show CDR1 as SGHRS and CDR2 as YFSETQ. The CDR3 contains 15 residues. With 4 bases removed from V and 4 bases from J, the gap between germline ends came to 17 bases. CDR3 sequence (DNA): TGCGCCAGCAGCCAGGATTACCCGGGGGGCACTGAAGCTTTCTTT. Residues: CASSQDYPGGTEAFF.

V is TRBV9 and J is TRBJ2-7; the D gene is possibly TRBD2 (6 bases). Germline V lookup: CDR1 SGDLS, CDR2 YYNGEE. This CDR3 region has 17 residues. Trimming removed 4 bases from V and 5 bases from J, with 25 bases in between. Written as DNA, the CDR3 is TGTGCCAGCAGCCCCCGAGGGGTGAGGGGAGGAAAAGACGAGCAGTACTTC. It yields the protein CASSPRGVRGGKDEQYF. Filled out from reference TRBV9 and TRBJ2-7, the complete variable domain reads DSGVTQTPKHLITATGQRVTLRCSPRSGDLSVYWYQQSLDQGLQFLIQYYNGEERAKGNILERFSAQQFPDLHSELNLSSLELGDSALYFCASSPRGVRGGKDEQYFGPGTRLTVT.

This chain connects TRBV27 to TRBJ1-1; TRBD1 agrees at 10 bases. Germline CDR1 is MNHEY and CDR2 is SMNVEV (reference sequence). The CDR3 sequence is 16 residues long. With 7 bases clipped from V and 1 base from J, the junction kept 9 bases outside the gene matches. For the CDR3, the DNA is TGTGCCAGCACCTCCGGGACAGGGGATTCGAACACTGAAGCTTTCTTT. It codes for CASTSGTGDSNTEAFF.

DNA for the CDR3: TGCGCCAGCAGTTCGGACCAATCCAGCCGAGAGACCCAGTACTTC. This sequence encodes CASSSDQSSRETQYF. The chain joins TRBV5-1 to TRBJ2-5; D unresolved. The CDR3 runs 15 residues. Germline V gene sequence: CDR1 SGHRS, CDR2 YFSETQ. V lost 5 bases to trimming and J lost 4 bases, with 18 bases between them.

The sample holds one count of this clone. V is TRBV19 and J is TRBJ2-7; 14 bases match TRBD2. The CDR3 is 17 amino acids. With 1 base clipped from V and 3 bases from J, the junction kept 5 bases outside the gene matches. In germline, CDR1 is LNHDA, CDR2 SQIVND (reference sequence). For the CDR3, the DNA is TGTGCCAGTAGTATAGGGGGACTAGCGGGAGACAGCTACGAGCAGTACTTC. Protein product: CASSIGGLAGDSYEQYF.

The chain combines TRBV7-2 with TRBJ2-7; D not resolved. This CDR3 region has 14 residues. V lost 1 base and J 5 bases, leaving 12 bases between the germline ends. Germline V gives CDR1 SGHTA, CDR2 FQGNSA. The chain's CDR3 is CASSLVPESHEQYF. CDR3 DNA sequence: TGTGCCAGCAGCTTAGTTCCGGAAAGCCACGAGCAGTACTTC.

The chain uses TRBV7-3 and TRBJ2-5, with 11 bases matching TRBD2. The CDR3 has 15 amino acids. V was pared by 5 bases and J by 7 bases, with 9 bases of the junction left unmatched. Germline V CDR1 and CDR2: SGHTA, FQGTGA. For the CDR3, the DNA is TGTGCCAGCAGCCCCCTACTAGCGGGAGAAGGGACCCAGTACTTC. Translated, it gives CASSPLLAGEGTQYF. Drawing the rest from reference TRBV7-3 and TRBJ2-5, the complete variable domain is GAGVSQTPSNKVTEKGKYVELRCDPISGHTALYWYRQSLGQGPEFLIYFQGTGAADDSGLPNDRFFAVRPEGSVSTLKIQRTERGDSAVYLCASSPLLAGEGTQYFGPGTRLLVL.

The genes are TRBV14 and TRBJ1-4; TRBD1 matches at 8 bases. CDR3 length: 14 residues. The germline V gene has CDR1 SGHDN and CDR2 FVKESK. After removal of 4 bases from V and 5 bases from J, the junction contained 3 bases not matched to a gene. The CDR3 bases are TGTGCCAGCAGCCGCGACAGGGGCAATGAAAAACTGTTTTTT. This gives the protein CASSRDRGNEKLFF.